This is a list of T cell receptor beta chains from one sample in a study of immune evolution from preneoplasia to lung adenocarcinoma. Here immunoSEQ multiplex PCR was the method, and the copy in TCRdb shows in-frame clones only, minus some. This table has some 5,600 clones, roughly 75% appearing once. Specimen: FFPE normal lung tissue adjacent to the tumor. The receptor set was obtained from a person aged 50-70 years with lung adenocarcinoma. CDR3s include the opening cysteine and the closing phenylalanine or tryptophan. Fields, in order: D gene, clone size, J gene, V gene, CDR3 DNA, CDR3 protein. D genes are given only for firm matches. The size field is filled for only some rows; it gives once, few, many or a size class.

D: NA
size: NA
J: TRBJ2-7
V: TRBV6-5
DNA: TGTGCCAGCAGACCGGGACCGACTTCCTACGAGCAGTACTTC
CDR3: CASRPGPTSYEQYF

D: NA
size: NA
J: TRBJ2-7
V: TRBV6-5
DNA: TGTGCCAGCACCCCAGGAATAAACTACGAGCAGTACTTC
CDR3: CASTPGINYEQYF

D: TRBD2
size: NA
J: TRBJ2-1
V: TRBV2
DNA: TGTGCCAGCAGTGATCTAGCGGGTGACAATGAGCAGTTCTTC
CDR3: CASSDLAGDNEQFF

D: TRBD2
size: NA
J: TRBJ2-3
V: TRBV29-1
DNA: TGCAGCGACGCCGAGCGGGAGGGCCACACAGATACGCAGTATTTT
CDR3: CSDAEREGHTDTQYF

D: NA
size: NA
J: TRBJ2-7
V: TRBV1
DNA: TGCACCAGCAGCCAAGAAGGGAACTACTGCTACGAGCAGTACTTC
CDR3: CTSSQEGNYCYEQYF

D: TRBD1
size: NA
J: TRBJ2-7
V: TRBV23-1
DNA: TGCGCCAGCAGTCCCCTGGGGGGACAGGGGAGCTCCTACGAGCAGTACTTC
CDR3: CASSPLGGQGSSYEQYF

D: TRBD1
size: NA
J: TRBJ2-7
V: TRBV7-8
DNA: TGTGCCAGCAGCCCTAGTCCGGGACAGGGATTGTACGAGCAGTACTTC
CDR3: CASSPSPGQGLYEQYF

D: NA
size: once
J: TRBJ2-1
V: TRBV4-1
DNA: TGCGCCAGCAGCCAAGAAAGGGAGACTAACTACAATGAGCAGTTCTTC
CDR3: CASSQERETNYNEQFF

D: NA
size: NA
J: TRBJ1-4
V: TRBV4-2
DNA: TGTGCCAGCAGCCAAGCAGTCCAGGGCAATAATGAAAAACTGTTTTTT
CDR3: CASSQAVQGNNEKLFF

D: NA
size: NA
J: TRBJ1-1
V: TRBV7-9
DNA: TGTGCCAGCAGCTTAGCGGGGACGGGTGAAGCTTTCTTT
CDR3: CASSLAGTGEAFF

D: TRBD1
size: once
J: TRBJ1-3
V: TRBV7-6
DNA: TGTGCCAGCAGCGTAAACTACAGGGGATACTCTGGAAACACCATATATTTT
CDR3: CASSVNYRGYSGNTIYF

D: NA
size: NA
J: TRBJ2-2
V: TRBV6-4
DNA: TGTGCCAGCAGTGATGTGGAGGAGACCGGGGAGCTGTTTTTT
CDR3: CASSDVEETGELFF

D: TRBD1
size: NA
J: TRBJ2-5
V: TRBV18
DNA: TGTGCCAGCTCACCCTCGAGGGGGCGGGAGACCCAGTACTTC
CDR3: CASSPSRGRETQYF

D: NA
size: few
J: TRBJ1-2
V: TRBV7-8
DNA: TGTGCCAGCAGCCCCCGGGACACTACTAACTATGGCTACACCTTC
CDR3: CASSPRDTTNYGYTF

D: NA
size: NA
J: TRBJ1-1
V: TRBV28
DNA: TGTGCCAGCAGTTTAGGGGGGAGGACTGAAGCTTTCTTT
CDR3: CASSLGGRTEAFF

D: NA
size: NA
J: TRBJ2-5
V: TRBV2
DNA: TGTGCCAGCAGAGGAGAAGCAGGGGAGACCCAGTACTTC
CDR3: CASRGEAGETQYF